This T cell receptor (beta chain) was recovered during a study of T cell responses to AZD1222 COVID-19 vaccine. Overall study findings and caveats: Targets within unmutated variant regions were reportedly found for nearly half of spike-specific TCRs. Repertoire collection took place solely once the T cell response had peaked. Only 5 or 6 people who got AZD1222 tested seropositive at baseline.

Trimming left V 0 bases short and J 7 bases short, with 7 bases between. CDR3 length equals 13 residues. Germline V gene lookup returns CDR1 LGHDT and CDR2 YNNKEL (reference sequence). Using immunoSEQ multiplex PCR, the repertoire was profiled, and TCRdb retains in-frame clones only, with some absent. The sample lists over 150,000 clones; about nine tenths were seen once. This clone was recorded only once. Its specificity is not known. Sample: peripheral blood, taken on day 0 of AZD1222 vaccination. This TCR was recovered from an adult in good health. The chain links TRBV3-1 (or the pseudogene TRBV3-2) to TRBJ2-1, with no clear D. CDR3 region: CASSQDRRNEQFF. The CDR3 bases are TGTGCCAGCAGCCAAGATCGCCGGAATGAGCAGTTCTTC.